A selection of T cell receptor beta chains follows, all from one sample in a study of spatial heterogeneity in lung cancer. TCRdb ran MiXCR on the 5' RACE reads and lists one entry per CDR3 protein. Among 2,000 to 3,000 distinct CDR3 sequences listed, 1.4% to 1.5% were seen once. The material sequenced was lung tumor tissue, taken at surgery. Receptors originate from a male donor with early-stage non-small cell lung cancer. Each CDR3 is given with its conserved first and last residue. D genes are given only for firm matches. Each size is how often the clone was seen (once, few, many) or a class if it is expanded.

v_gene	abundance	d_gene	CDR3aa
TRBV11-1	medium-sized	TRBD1	CASSFSLGQGESGELFF
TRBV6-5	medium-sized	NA	CASRPGQGRPQHF
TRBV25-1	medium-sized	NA	CASTGLHGYTF
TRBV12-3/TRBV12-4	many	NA	CASSFRVGPNYGYTF
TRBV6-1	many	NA	CASMEAGLAKNIQYF
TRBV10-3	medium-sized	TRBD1	CAIRGTDTDTQYF
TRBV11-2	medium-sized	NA	CASSLDRGGELFF
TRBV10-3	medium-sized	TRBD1	CAISESGQGLGKDYGYTF
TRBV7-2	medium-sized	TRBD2	CASSASGNLYEQYF
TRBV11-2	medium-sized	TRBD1	CASSEGAKELFF
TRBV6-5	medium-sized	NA	CASSSRHLSSYNEQFF
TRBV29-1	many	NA	CSADDGSDTQYF
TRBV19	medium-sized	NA	CASSIVLASSGNTIYF
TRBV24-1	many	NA	CATSDGGKGGTDEQFF
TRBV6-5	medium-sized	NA	CASSGSDGLQETQYF
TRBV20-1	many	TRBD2	CSVLAGAGETQYF
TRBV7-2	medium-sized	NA	CASSPPGLPDQETQYF
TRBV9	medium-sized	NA	CASSVGRVNSPLHF
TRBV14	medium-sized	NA	CASSQRNTGELFF
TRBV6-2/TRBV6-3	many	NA	CASRSSANQPQHF
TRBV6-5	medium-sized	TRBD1	CASSRQGNEQFF
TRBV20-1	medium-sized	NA	CSGSLGTELMETQYF
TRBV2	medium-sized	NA	CASLVPGGTEAFF
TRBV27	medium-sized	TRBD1	CASRATGQGVTGELFF
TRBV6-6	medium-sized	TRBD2	CASIQGRRENHEQFF
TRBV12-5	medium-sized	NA	CASGLGQTQETQYF
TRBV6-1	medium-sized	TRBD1	CASSEFGTGGSGELFF
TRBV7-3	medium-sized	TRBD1	CASSKTGVMDGELFF
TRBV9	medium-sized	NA	CASSVGAYPTNEKLFF
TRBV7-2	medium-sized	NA	CASSFQGGLGETQYF
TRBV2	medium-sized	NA	CASHSGWGSGNTIYF
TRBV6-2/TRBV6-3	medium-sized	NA	CASSYSVETQYF
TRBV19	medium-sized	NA	CASSDGLARGSPLHF
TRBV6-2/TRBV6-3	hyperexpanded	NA	CASSSLPSYNEQFF
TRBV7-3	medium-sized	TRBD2	CASSLFSGRALPTDTQYF
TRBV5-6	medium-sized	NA	CASSLGGGHGTEAFF
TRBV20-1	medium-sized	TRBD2	CSAPGWGGLSYNEQFF
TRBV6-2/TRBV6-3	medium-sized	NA	CASSFGNSGANVLTF
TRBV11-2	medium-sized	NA	CASSFGQSNTGELFF
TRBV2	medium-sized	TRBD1	CASSPGTGSHEQYF
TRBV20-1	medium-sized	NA	CSASRDDYEQYF
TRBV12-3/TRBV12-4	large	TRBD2	CASRTTSGETQYF
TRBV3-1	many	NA	CASSRQGPTYGYTF
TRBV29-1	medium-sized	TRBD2	CSVEVSSGRARRNEQFF